This TCR beta chain is from a study of T cell changes during pregnancy in multiple sclerosis (dated by TCRdb to between 2018 and 2020). Concerning the study at large: In women with multiple sclerosis, the researchers looked at how the T cell repertoire shifted as pregnancy progressed.

Libraries were made using the immunoSEQ multiplex PCR assay. TCRdb retrieved this table from immuneACCESS and kept in-frame rearrangements only. Not all clones are present; in checked studies, unresolved V genes account for under half, and no reason is known for the remainder. In all, the sample holds approximately 40,000 clones, and 80% to 95% of those were seen once. The ten largest make up 5% to 6% of the sample. About this clone itself: Its recognized antigen is unknown. No base quality values were provided; no much bigger clone lies one nucleotide off.

CDR1 and CDR2, looked up from the germline V gene, are MNHEY and SVGAGI. The CDR3 has 14 amino acids, counting the end cysteine and phenylalanine. Of all the DNA, just the CDR3 is kept, 42 bases in frame from base 1. V is trimmed back by 7 bases and J by 2 bases, and the junction contains 8 bases that no gene match accounts for. This specimen was CD8+ T cells from peripheral blood mononuclear cells, taken in the third trimester of pregnancy. The TCR sequence derives from a female donor with multiple sclerosis, enrolled in a pregnancy study. The sequence links TRBV6-5 to TRBJ2-7; 7 bases in between match TRBD1. Here the CDR3 is given as CASKLTGETYEQYF. The sequence in DNA is TGTGCCAGCAAACTCACAGGGGAAACCTACGAGCAGTACTTC.